The clone carrying this TCR beta chain has a handful of counts. What it recognizes is unknown. This sample was taken from a study of human T cells and chemical hapten exposure. About the study: Largely, small differences in pooled library volume made per-sample TCR yields vary. Findings of the study overall: With DPC sensitization, TCRs exceeding 1 in 1000 frequency showed no change.

Individual cDNA molecules (in the library) carried attached unique molecular identifiers. Original methodology: Individual samples carried between roughly 23,224 and 750,000 TCRs, with more than 95,000 as the median. TCRdb reprocessed the 5' RACE reads with MiXCR, giving one entry per CDR3 protein. The V and J calls and clone size are TCRdb's, not the authors'. This repertoire shows 110,000 or so distinct CDR3 sequences, more than 15% found once; its top ten account for around 3%. Unfractionated whole blood was the source of the extracted total RNA. From germline, CDR1 is MDHEN and CDR2 SYDVKM. The CDR3 totals 15 residues. V dropped 1 base and J dropped 4 bases, with 13 bases sitting between them.

The receptor comes from a human donor in good health. The V and J genes are TRBV28 and TRBJ1-1; no clear D gene. CDR3 nucleotide sequence: TGTGCCAGCAGTTTATTTGAACTCTGGGGCACTGAAGCTTTCTTT. It encodes CASSLFELWGTEAFF.